Listed here is a single T cell receptor (beta chain). These data are taken from a study of CD8 T cells in ankylosing spondylitis. TCRdb analysed the 5' RACE reads with MiXCR anew, one entry per CDR3 protein. The sample carries tens of thousands of distinct CDR3 sequences, around 27% recorded once. This CDR3 is built from 12 residues. The ends were cut back, 7 bases at V and 7 bases at J, with 13 bases in the middle. Germline assignment: CDR1 MDHEN and CDR2 SYDVKM. The rearrangement uses TRBV28 and TRBJ1-2, with unresolved D. The receptor's source is a male donor with ankylosing spondylitis or in good health (not recorded which). The sequenced material came from blood, either unsorted or a sorted T cell fraction (not recorded which). The CDR3 nucleotides read TGTGCCAGCAAGATGATCGTTAGTGGCTACACCTTC. As protein: CASKMIVSGYTF.